This T cell receptor (beta chain) is from a study of blood T cells in healthy people across ages. This clonotype occurred a few times. Its antigen remains unidentified. Points from the study as a whole: TCR beta diversity correlated strongly with naive T cell percentage.

The CDR3 consists of 17 residues. From germline, CDR1 is ENHRY and CDR2 SYGVKD. V shed 0 bases, J shed 8 bases, and the junction held 12 bases outside the gene matches. Using a J-beta primer mix together with a sample-barcoded 5' primer, a second PCR was run for roughly 6 to 11 cycles. TCRdb independently ran MiXCR on the 5' RACE reads; one entry per CDR3 protein. Of fewer than 800,000 distinct CDR3 sequences in the sample, about 21% are singletons; the top ten hold around 3.4%. Sequencing input: blood. V gene TRBV10-3 combines with J gene TRBJ2-1, with TRBD2 identical over 8 bases. The TCR originated in a man in his 70s in good health. As DNA, the CDR3 is TGTGCCATCAGTGAGTCGGGGGGTAGCGGGATTGGATATGAGCAGTTCTTC. Residues: CAISESGGSGIGYEQFF.